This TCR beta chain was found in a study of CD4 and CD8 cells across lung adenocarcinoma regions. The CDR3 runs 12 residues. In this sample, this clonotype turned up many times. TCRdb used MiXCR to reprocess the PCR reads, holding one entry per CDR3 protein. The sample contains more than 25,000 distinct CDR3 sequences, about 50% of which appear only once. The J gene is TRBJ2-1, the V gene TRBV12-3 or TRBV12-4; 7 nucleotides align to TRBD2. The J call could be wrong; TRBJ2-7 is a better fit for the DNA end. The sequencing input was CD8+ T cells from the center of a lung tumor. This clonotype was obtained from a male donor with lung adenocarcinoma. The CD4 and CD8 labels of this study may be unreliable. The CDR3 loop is CASSSGGYEQYF. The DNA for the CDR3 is TGTGCCAGCAGTTCGGGGGGCTACGAGCAGTACTTC.